Reported below is one TCR beta chain. Antigen specificity is unknown. The record originates from a study of T cell clones after liver transplantation. Overall study context: HCV positivity affected three of eight recipients; the rest lacked autoimmune or viral indications.

Study results and caveats: In a couple of subjects, few donor cells limited the measurable donor-reactive repertoire.

The assay was immunoSEQ multiplex PCR, and TCRdb's table has in-frame clones only and misses some. The table has around 110,000 clones, roughly nine tenths seen once. Trimming took 2 bases from V and 7 from J, leaving 15 bases between them. Germline V gene lookup returns CDR1 SGHNT and CDR2 YENEEA. This CDR3 comprises 15 residues. Thawed unstimulated PBMCs were FACS-sorted by CD3, CD4 and CD8 into two populations. This TCR came from a human patient who received a liver transplant. Some T cells could come from the graft donor. The specimen was CD4+ T cells from blood, collected 12 months after liver transplant. This chain uses TRBV11-3 with TRBJ2-1; D assignment may be TRBD1 or TRBD2 (6 bases each). CDR3 sequence: CASSLSPLGGNEQFF. The CDR3 DNA reads TGTGCCAGCAGCTTATCACCCTTAGGGGGGAATGAGCAGTTCTTC.